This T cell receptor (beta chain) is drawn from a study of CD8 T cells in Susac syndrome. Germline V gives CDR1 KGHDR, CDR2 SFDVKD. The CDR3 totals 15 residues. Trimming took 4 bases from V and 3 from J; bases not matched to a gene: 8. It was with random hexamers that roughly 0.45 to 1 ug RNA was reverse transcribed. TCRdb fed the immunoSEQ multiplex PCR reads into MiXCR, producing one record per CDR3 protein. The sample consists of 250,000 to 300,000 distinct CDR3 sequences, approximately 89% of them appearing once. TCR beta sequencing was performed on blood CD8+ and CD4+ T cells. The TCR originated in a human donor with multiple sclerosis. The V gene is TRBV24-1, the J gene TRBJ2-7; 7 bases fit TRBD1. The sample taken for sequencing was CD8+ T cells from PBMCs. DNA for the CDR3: TGTGCCACCAGTGACGGGACAGCTGGATACTACGAGCAGTACTTC. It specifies CATSDGTAGYYEQYF.